This T cell receptor (beta chain) was documented in a study of cytomegalovirus exposure and HLA in healthy donors. Notes on the study in general: Confirmation in vitro established that a few CMV-associated chains were specific for CMV antigens. The study recorded about 150 TCR beta chains that were cytomegalovirus-associated.

This CDR3 has 15 amino acids. Looked up from germline, CDR1 is KGHSH and CDR2 is LQKENI. With 2 bases removed from V and 2 bases from J, the gap between germline ends came to 10 bases. The PCR employed 60 Vbeta primers together with 13 Jbeta primers. Sequencing used immunoSEQ multiplex PCR; TCRdb keeps in-frame clones, though not all of them. Seen here are approximately 100,000 clones, 60% to 80% observed once, and the top ten hold roughly 2.8%. Of note for this clone: Its antigen is unknown.

This TCR was sampled from a female donor in good health and CMV-seronegative. Sequenced input: PBMCs. The chain couples TRBV18 to TRBJ1-5; D unclear. The CDR3 region is CASSPRGPGNQPQHF. CDR3 bases: TGTGCCAGCTCACCAAGAGGGCCCGGCAATCAGCCCCAGCATTTT.